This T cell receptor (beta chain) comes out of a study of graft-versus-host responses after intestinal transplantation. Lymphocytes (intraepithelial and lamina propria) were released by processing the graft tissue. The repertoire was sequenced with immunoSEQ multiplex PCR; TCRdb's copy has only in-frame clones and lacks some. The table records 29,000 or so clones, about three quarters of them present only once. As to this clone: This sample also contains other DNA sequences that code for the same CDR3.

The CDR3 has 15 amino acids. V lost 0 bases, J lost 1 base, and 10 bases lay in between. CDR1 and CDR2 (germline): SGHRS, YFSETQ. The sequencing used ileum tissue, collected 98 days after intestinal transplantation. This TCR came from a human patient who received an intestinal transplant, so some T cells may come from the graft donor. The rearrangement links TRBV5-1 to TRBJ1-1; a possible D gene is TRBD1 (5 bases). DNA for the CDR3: TGCGCCAGCAGCTTGGCGCCCGGACAGAACACTGAAGCTTTCTTT. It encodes CASSLAPGQNTEAFF.